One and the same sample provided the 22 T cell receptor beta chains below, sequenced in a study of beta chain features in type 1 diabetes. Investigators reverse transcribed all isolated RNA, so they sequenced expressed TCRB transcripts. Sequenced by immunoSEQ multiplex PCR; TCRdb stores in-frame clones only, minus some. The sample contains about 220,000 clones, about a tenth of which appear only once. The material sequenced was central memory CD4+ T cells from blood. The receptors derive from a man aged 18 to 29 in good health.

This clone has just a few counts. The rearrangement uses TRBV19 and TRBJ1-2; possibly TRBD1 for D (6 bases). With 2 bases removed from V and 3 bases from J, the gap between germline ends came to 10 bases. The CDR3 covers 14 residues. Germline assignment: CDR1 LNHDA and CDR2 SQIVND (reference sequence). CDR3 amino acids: CASSIQGFDYGYTF. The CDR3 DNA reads TGTGCCAGTAGTATACAGGGGTTCGACTATGGCTACACCTTC.

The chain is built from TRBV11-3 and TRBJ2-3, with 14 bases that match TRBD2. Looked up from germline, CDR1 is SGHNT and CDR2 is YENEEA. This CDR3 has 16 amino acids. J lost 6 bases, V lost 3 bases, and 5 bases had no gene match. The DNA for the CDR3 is TGTGCCAGCAGCTTGGGACTAGCGGGAGTACGGGATACGCAGTATTTT. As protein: CASSLGLAGVRDTQYF. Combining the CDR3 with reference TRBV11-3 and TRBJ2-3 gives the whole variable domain EAGVVQSPRYKIIEKKQPVAFWCNPISGHNTLYWYLQNLGQGPELLIRYENEEAVDDSQLPKDRFSAERLKGVDSTLKIQPAELGDSAVYLCASSLGLAGVRDTQYFGPGTRLTVL.

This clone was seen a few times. CDR3 sequence: CASSQVSLAGTLSSYNEQFF. DNA of the CDR3: TGTGCCAGCAGCCAAGTATCCCTAGCGGGGACGCTCAGCTCCTACAATGAGCAGTTCTTC. The chain joins TRBV14 to TRBJ2-1; 9 bases align to TRBD2. This CDR3 is built from 20 residues. From germline, CDR1 is SGHDN and CDR2 FVKESK. Trimming at V came to 1 base and at J to 0 bases, leaving 13 bases not matched to a gene.

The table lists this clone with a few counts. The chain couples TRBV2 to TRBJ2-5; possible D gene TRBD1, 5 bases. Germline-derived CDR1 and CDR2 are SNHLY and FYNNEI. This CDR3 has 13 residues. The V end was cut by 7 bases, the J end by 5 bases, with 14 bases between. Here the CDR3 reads CASTQGRRETQYF. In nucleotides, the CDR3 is TGTGCCAGCACCCAGGGCCGCCGGGAGACCCAGTACTTC.

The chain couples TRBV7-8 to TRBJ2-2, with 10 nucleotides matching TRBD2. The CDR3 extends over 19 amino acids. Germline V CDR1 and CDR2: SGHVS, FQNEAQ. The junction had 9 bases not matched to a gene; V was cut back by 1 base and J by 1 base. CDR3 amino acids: CASSLVLAGAGGNTGELFF. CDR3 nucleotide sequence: TGTGCCAGCAGCTTAGTCCTAGCGGGAGCGGGCGGGAACACCGGGGAGCTGTTTTTT.

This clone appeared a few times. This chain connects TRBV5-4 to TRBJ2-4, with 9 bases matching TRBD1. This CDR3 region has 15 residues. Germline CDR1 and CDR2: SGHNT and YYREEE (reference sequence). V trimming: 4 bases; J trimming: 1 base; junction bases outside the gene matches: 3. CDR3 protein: CASSGDRGAKNIQYF. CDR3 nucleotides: TGTGCCAGCAGCGGTGACAGGGGGGCCAAAAACATTCAGTACTTC.

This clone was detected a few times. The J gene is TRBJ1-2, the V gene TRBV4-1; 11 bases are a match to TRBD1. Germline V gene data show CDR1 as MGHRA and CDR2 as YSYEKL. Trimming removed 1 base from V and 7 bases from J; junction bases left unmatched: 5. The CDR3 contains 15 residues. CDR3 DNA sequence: TGCGCCAGCAGCCAAGCTGGACAGGGGGCCTTTGGCTACACCTTC. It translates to CASSQAGQGAFGYTF.

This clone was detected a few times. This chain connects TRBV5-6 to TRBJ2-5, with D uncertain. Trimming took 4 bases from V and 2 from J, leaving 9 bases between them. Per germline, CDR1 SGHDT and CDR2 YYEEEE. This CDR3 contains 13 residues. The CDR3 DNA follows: TGTGCCAGCAGCATACGACGGCAAGAGACCCAGTACTTC. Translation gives CASSIRRQETQYF.

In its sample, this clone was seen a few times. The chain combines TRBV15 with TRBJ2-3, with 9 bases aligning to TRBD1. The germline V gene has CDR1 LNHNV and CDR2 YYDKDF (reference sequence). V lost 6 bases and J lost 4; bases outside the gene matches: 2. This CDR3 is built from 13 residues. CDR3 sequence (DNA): TGTGCCACCAGTACAGGGGGCTCAGATACGCAGTATTTT. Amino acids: CATSTGGSDTQYF.

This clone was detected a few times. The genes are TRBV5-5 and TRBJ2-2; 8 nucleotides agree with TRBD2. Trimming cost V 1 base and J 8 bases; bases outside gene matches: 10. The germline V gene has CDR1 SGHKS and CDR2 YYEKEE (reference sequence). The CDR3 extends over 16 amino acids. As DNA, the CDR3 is TGTGCCAGCAGCTTGCGCCTCAGCGGGAGAGGTGGGGAGCTGTTTTTT. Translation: CASSLRLSGRGGELFF.

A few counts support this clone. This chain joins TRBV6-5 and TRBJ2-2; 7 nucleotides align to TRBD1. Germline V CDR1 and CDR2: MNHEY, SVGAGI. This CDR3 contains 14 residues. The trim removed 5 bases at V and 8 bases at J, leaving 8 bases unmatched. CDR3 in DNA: TGTGCCAGCAGTCAAGACAGGGTTCGAGGGGAGCTGTTTTTT. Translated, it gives CASSQDRVRGELFF.

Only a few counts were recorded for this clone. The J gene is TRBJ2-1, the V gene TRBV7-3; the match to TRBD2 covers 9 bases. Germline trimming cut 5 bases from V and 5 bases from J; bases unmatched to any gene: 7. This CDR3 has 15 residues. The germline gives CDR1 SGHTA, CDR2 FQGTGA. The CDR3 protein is CASSLTGLAHNEQFF. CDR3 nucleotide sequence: TGTGCCAGCAGCCTTACGGGACTAGCCCACAATGAGCAGTTCTTC.

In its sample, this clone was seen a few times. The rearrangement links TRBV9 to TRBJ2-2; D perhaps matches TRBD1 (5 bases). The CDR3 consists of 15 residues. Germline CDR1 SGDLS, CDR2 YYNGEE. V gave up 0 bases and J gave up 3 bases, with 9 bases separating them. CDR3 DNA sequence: TGTGCCAGCAGCGTAGAGTGGGGCGACACCGGGGAGCTGTTTTTT. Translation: CASSVEWGDTGELFF.

CDR3 coding DNA: TGTGCCAGCAGTTTTCGACCGGACAGCCGGTACTTC. This sequence encodes CASSFRPDSRYF. The chain is built from TRBV28 and TRBJ2-5, with D possibly matching TRBD1 (6 bases). The CDR3 is 12 amino acids. Germline V gives CDR1 MDHEN, CDR2 SYDVKM. Trimming took 3 bases from V and 13 from J, leaving 15 bases between them.

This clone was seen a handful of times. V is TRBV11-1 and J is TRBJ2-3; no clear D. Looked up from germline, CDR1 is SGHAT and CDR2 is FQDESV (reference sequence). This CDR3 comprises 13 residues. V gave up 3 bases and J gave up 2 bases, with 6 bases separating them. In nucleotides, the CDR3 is TGTGCCAGCAGCTTTTCGCCCACAGATACGCAGTATTTT. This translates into CASSFSPTDTQYF.

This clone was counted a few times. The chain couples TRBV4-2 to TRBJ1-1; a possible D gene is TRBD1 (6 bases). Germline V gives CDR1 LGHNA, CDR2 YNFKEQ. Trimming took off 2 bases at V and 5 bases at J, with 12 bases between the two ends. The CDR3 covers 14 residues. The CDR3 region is CASSQPRGRTEAFF. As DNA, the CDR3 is TGTGCCAGCAGCCAACCACGGGGGCGGACTGAAGCTTTCTTT.

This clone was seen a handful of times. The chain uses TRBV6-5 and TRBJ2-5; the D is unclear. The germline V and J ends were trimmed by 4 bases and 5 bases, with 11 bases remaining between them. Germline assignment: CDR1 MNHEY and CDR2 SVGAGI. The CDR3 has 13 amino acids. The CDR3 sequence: CASSSRAPETQYF. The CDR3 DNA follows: TGTGCCAGCAGTTCCCGGGCCCCGGAGACCCAGTACTTC.

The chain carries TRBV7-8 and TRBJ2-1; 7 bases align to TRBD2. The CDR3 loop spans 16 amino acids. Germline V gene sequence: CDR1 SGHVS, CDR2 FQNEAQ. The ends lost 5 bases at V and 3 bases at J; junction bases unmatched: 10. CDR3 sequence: CASSERRDYHYNEQFF. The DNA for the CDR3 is TGTGCCAGCAGCGAACGCCGGGACTACCACTACAATGAGCAGTTCTTC.

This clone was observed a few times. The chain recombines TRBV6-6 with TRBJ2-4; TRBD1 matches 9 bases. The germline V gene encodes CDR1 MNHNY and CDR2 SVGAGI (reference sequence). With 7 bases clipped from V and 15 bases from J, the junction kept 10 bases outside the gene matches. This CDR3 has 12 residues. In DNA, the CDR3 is TGTGCCAGCATTCCCCTAAGGGGACAGGGGTACTTC. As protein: CASIPLRGQGYF.

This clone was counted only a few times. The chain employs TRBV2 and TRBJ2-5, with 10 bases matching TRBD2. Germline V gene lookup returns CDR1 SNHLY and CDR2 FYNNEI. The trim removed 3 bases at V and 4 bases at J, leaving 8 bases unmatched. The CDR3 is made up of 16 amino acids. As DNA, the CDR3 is TGTGCCAGCAGTGACAAATGGGTAGCGGGAGGAGAGACCCAGTACTTC. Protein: CASSDKWVAGGETQYF.

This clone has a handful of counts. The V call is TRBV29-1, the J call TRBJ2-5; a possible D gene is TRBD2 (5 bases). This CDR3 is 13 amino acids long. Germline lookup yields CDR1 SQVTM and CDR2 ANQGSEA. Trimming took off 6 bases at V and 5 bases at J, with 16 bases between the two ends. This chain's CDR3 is CSVLSGAGETQYF. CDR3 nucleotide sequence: TGCAGCGTCCTCAGCGGTGCCGGGGAGACCCAGTACTTC.

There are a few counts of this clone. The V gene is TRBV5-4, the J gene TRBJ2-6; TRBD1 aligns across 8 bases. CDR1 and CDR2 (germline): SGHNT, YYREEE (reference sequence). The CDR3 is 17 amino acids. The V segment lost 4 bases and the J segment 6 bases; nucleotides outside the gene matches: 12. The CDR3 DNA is TGTGCCAGCAGCCCGGGACAGGCCGGCTCAGTGGCCAACGTCCTGACTTTC. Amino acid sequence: CASSPGQAGSVANVLTF.